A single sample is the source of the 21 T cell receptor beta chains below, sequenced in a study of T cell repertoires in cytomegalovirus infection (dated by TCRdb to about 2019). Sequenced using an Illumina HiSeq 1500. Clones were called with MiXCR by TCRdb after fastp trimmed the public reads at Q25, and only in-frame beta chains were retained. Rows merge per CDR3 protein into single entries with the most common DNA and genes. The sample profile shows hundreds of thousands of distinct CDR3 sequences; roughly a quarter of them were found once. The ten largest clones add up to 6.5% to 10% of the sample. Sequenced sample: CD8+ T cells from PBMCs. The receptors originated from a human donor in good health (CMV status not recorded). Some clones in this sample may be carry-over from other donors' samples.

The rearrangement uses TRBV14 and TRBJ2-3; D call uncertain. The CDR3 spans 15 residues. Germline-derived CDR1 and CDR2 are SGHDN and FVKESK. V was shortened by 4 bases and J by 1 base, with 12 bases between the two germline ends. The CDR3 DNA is TGTGCCAGCAGCCCTCTGTGGGCGGGCACAGATACGCAGTATTTT. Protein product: CASSPLWAGTDTQYF.

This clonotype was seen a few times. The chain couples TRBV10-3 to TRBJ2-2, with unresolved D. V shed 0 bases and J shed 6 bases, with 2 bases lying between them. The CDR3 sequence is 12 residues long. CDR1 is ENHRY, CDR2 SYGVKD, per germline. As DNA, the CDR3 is TGTGCCATCAGTGAGTCCCCCGGGGAGCTGTTTTTT. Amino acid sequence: CAISESPGELFF.

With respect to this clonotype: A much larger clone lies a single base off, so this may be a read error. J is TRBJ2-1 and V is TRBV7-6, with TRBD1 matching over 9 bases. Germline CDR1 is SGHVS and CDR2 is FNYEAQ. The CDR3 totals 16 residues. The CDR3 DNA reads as TGTGCCAGCAGCTCCACCGGGACAGGGAGGCGTAATGTGCAGTTCTTC. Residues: CASSSTGTGRRNVQFF.

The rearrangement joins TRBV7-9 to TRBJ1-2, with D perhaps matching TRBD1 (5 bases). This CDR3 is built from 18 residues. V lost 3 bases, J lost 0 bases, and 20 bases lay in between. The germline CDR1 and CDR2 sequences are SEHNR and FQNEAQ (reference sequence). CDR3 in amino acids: CASSLGDGLSGANYGYTF. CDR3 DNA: TGTGCCAGCAGCTTGGGGGACGGGCTATCCGGAGCTAACTATGGCTACACCTTC.

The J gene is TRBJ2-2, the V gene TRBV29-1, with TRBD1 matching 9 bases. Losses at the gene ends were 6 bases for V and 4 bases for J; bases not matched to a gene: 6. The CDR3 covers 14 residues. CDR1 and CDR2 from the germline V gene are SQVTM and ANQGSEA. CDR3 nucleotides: TGCAGCGTCCGGACAGGGGAAAGCACCGGGGAGCTGTTTTTT. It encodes CSVRTGESTGELFF.

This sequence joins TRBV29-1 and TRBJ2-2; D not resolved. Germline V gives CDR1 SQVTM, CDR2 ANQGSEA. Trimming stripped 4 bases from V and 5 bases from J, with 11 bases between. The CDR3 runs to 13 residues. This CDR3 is CSVVEQGTGELFF. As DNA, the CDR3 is TGCAGCGTTGTTGAACAAGGGACCGGGGAGCTGTTTTTT.

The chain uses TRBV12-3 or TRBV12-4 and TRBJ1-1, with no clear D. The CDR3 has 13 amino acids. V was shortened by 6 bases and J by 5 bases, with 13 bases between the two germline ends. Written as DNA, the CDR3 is TGTGCCAGCAGCCAATACGAGAGAACTGAAGCTTTCTTT. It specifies CASSQYERTEAFF.

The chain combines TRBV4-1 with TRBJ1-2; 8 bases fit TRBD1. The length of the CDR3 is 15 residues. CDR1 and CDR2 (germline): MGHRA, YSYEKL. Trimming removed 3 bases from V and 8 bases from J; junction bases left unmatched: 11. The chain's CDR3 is CASSHPDRDFVGYTF. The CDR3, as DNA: TGCGCCAGCAGCCATCCGGACAGGGACTTCGTAGGCTACACCTTC.

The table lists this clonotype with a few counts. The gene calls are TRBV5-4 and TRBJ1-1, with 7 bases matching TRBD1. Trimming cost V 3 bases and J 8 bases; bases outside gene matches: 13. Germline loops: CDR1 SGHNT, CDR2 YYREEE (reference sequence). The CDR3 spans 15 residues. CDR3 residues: CASSSKTGRSREAFF. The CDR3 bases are TGTGCCAGCAGCTCAAAGACAGGGAGGAGTAGAGAAGCTTTCTTT.

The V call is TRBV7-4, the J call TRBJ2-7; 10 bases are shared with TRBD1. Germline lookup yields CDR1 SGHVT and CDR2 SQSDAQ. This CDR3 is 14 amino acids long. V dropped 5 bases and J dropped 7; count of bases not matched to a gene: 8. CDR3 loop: CASSARQGAREQYF. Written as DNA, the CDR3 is TGTGCCAGCAGCGCCCGACAGGGGGCAAGGGAGCAGTACTTC.

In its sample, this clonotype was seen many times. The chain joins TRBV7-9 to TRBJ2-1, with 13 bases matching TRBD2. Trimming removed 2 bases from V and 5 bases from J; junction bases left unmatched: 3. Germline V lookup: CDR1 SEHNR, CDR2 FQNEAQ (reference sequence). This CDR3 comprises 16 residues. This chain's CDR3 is CASSLPGTSGDNEQFF. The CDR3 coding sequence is TGTGCCAGCAGCTTACCCGGGACTAGCGGGGACAATGAGCAGTTCTTC.

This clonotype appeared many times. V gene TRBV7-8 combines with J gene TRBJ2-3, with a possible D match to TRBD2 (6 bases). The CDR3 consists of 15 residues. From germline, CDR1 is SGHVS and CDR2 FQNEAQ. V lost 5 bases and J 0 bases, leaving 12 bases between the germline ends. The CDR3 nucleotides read TGTGCCAGCAGCGTTACAGGAGGGAGCACAGATACGCAGTATTTT. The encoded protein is CASSVTGGSTDTQYF.

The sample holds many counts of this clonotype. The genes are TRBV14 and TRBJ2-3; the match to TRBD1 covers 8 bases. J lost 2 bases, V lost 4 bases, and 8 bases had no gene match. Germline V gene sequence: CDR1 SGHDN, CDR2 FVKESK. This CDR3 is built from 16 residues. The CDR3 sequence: CASSPGQGAFTDTQYF. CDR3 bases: TGTGCCAGCAGCCCCGGGCAGGGGGCCTTCACAGATACGCAGTATTTT. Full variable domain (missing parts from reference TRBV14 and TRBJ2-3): EAGVTQFPSHSVIEKGQTVTLRCDPISGHDNLYWYRRVMGKEIKFLLHFVKESKQDESGMPNNRFLAERTGGTYSTLKVQPAELEDSGVYFCASSPGQGAFTDTQYFGPGTRLTVL.

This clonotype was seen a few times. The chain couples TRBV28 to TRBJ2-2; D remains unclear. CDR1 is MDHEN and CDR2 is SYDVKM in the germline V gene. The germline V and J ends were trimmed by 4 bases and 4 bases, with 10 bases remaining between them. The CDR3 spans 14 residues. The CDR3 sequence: CASSSRLITGELFF. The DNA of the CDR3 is TGTGCCAGCAGTTCCAGACTGATCACCGGGGAGCTGTTTTTT.

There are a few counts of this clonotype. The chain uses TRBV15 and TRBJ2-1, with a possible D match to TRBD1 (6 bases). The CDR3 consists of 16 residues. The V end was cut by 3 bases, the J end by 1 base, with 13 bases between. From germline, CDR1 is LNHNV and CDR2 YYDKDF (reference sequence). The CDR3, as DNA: TGTGCCACCAGCAGCCCTGAACAGGGATCCTACAATGAGCAGTTCTTC. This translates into CATSSPEQGSYNEQFF.

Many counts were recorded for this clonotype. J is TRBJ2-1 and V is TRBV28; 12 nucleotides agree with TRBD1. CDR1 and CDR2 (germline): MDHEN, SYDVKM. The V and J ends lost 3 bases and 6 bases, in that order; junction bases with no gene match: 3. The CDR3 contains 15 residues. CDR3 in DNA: TGTGCCAGCAGTTTTGGGACAGGGGGCTTCAATGAGCAGTTCTTC. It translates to CASSFGTGGFNEQFF.

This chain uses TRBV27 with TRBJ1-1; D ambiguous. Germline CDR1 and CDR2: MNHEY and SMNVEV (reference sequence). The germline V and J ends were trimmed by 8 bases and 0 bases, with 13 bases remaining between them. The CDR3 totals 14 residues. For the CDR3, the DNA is TGTGCCAGCTCCTCCCCCGGCTTGAACACTGAAGCTTTCTTT. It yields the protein CASSSPGLNTEAFF.

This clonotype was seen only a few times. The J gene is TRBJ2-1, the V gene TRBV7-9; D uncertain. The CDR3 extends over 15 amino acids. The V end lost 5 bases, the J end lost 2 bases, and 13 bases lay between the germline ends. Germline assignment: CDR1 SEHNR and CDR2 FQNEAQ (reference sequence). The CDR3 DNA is TGTGCCAGCAGCCCCCGTAAGGTGGCCTACAATGAGCAGTTCTTC. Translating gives CASSPRKVAYNEQFF.

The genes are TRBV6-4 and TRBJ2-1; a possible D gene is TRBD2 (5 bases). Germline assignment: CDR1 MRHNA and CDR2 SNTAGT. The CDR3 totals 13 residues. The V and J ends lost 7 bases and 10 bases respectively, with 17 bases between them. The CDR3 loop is CASNIGGGLEQFF. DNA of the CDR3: TGTGCCAGCAACATTGGTGGAGGTCTAGAGCAGTTCTTC.

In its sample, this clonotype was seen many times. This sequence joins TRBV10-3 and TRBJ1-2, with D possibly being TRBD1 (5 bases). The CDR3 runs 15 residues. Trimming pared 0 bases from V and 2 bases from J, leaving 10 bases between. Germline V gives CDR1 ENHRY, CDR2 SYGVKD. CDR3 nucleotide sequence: TGTGCCATCAGTGAGTCGAAGGCAGGGAACTATGGCTACACCTTC. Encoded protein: CAISESKAGNYGYTF.

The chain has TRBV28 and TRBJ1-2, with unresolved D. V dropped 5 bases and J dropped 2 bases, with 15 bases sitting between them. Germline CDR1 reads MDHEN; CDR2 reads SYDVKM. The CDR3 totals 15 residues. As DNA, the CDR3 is TGTGCCAGCAGTCCGTCCACCCTGGGGAACTATGGCTACACCTTC. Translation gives CASSPSTLGNYGYTF.